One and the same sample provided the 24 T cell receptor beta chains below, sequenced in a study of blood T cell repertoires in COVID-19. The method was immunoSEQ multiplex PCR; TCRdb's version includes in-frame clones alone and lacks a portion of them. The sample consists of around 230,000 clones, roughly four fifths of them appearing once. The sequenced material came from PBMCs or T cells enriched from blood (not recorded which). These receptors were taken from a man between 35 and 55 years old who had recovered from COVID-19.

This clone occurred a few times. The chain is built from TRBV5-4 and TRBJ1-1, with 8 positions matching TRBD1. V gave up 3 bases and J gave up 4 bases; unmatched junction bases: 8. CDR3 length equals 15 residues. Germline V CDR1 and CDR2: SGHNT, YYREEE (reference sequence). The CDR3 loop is CASSWGKTGGTEAFF. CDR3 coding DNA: TGTGCCAGCAGCTGGGGGAAAACAGGGGGCACTGAAGCTTTCTTT.

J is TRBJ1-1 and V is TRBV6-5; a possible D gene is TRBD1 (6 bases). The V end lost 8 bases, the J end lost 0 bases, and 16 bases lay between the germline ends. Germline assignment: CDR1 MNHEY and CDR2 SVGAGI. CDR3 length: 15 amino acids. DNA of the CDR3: TGTGCCAGCGCCGGACAGCCCGAGGTGAACACTGAAGCTTTCTTT. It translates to CASAGQPEVNTEAFF.

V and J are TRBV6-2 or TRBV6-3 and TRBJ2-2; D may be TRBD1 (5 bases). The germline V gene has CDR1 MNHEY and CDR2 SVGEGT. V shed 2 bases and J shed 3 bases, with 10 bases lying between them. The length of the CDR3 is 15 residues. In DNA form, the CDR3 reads TGTGCCAGCAGTTACCAGGGTTGGGACACCGGGGAGCTGTTTTTT. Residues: CASSYQGWDTGELFF.

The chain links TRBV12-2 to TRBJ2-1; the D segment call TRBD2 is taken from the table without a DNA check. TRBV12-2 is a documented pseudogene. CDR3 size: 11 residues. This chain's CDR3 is CASRLGDEQFF. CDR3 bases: TGTGCAAGTCGCTTAGGAGATGAGCAGTTCTTC.

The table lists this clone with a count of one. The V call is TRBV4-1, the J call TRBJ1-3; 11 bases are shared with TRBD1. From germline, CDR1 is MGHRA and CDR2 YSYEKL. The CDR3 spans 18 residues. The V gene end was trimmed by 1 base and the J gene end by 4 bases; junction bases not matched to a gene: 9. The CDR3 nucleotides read TGCGCCAGCAGCCAAGGGACAGGGGGCGCAAGATCCGGAAACACCATATATTTT. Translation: CASSQGTGGARSGNTIYF.

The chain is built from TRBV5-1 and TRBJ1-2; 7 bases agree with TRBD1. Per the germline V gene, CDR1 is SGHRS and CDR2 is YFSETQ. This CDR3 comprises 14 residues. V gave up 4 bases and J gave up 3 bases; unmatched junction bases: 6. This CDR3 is CASSDQGTDYGYTF. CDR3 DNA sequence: TGCGCCAGCAGCGATCAAGGGACAGACTATGGCTACACCTTC. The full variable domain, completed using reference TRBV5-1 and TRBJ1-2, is KAGVTQTPRYLIKTRGQQVTLSCSPISGHRSVSWYQQTPGQGLQFLFEYFSETQRNKGNFPGRFSGRQFSNSRSEMNVSTLELGDSALYLCASSDQGTDYGYTFGSGTRLTVV.

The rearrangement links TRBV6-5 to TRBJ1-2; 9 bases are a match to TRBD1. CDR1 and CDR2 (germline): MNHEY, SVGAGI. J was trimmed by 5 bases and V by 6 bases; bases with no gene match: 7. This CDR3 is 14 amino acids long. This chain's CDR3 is CASSPEDRGYGYTF. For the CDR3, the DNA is TGTGCCAGCAGCCCCGAGGACAGGGGATATGGCTACACCTTC.

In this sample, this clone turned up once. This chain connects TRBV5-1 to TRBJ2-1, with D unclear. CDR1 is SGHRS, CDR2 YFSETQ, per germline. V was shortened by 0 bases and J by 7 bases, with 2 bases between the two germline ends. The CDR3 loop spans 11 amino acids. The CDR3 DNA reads TGCGCCAGCAGCTTGGCGAATGAGCAGTTCTTC. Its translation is CASSLANEQFF.

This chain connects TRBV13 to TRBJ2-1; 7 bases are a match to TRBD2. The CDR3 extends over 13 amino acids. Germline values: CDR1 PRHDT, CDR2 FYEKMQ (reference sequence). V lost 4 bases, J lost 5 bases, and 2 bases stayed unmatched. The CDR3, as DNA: TGTGCCAGCAGCTGGGACTATAACAATGAGCAGTTCTTC. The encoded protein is CASSWDYNNEQFF.

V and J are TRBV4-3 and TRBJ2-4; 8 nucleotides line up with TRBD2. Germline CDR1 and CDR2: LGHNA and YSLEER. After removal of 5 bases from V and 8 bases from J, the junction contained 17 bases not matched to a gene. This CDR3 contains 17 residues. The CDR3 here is CASSKNLGPGTSHIQYF. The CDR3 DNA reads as TGCGCCAGCAGCAAAAACCTGGGGCCCGGGACTAGTCACATTCAGTACTTC.

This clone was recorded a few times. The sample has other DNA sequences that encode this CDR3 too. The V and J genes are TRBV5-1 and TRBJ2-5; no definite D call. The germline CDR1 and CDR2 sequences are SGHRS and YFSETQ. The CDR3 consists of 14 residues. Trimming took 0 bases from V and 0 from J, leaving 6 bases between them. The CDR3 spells CASSLGGNQETQYF. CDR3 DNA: TGCGCCAGCAGCTTGGGAGGAAACCAAGAGACCCAGTACTTC.

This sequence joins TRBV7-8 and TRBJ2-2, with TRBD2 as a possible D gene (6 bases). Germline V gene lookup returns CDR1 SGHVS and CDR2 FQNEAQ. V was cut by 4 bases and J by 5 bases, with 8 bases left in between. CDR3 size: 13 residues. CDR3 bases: TGTGCCAGCAGCTCACGGGAGACCGGGGAGCTGTTTTTT. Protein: CASSSRETGELFF.

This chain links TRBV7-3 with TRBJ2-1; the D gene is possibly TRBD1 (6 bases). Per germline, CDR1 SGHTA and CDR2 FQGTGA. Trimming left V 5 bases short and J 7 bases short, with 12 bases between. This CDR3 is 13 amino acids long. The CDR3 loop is CASSQHRDNEQFF. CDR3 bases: TGTGCCAGCAGCCAGCACAGGGATAATGAGCAGTTCTTC.

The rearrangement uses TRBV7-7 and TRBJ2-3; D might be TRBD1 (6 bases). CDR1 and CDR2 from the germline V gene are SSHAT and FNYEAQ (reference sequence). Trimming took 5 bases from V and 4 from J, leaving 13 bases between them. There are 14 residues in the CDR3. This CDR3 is CASSPRQAADTQYF. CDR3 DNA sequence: TGTGCCAGCAGCCCGAGACAGGCAGCAGATACGCAGTATTTT.

The CDR3 here is CASMAVGNTIYF. The CDR3 nucleotides are TGTGCCAGCATGGCTGTCGGAAACACCATATATTTT. The chain combines TRBV28 with TRBJ1-3; D is ambiguous. Germline CDR1 and CDR2: MDHEN and SYDVKM. V was cut by 7 bases and J by 4 bases, with 8 bases left in between. The CDR3 spans 12 residues.

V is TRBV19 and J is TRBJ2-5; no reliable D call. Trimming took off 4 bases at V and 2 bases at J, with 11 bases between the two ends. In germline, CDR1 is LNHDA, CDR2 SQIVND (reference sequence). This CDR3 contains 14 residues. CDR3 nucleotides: TGTGCCAGTAGTACCCCGACAAATCAAGAGACCCAGTACTTC. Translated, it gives CASSTPTNQETQYF.

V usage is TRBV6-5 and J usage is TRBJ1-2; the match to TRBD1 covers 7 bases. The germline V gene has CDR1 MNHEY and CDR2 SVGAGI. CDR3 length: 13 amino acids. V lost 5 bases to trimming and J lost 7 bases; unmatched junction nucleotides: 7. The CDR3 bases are TGTGCCAGCAGTACCCGACAGGGATCTGGCTACACCTTC. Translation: CASSTRQGSGYTF.

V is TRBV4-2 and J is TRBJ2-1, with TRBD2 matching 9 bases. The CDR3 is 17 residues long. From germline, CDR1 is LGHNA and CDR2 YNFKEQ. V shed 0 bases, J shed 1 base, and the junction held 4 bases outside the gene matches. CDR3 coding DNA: TGTGCCAGCAGCCAAGACCTAGCGGGGAGGTCCTACAATGAGCAGTTCTTC. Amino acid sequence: CASSQDLAGRSYNEQFF.

Here the CDR3 reads CASSTQQGALTGAFF. Written as DNA, the CDR3 is TGTGCCAGCAGTACTCAACAAGGGGCACTGACGGGAGCTTTCTTT. The V gene is TRBV27, the J gene TRBJ1-1, with D perhaps matching TRBD1 (5 bases). Germline assignment: CDR1 MNHEY and CDR2 SMNVEV (reference sequence). The CDR3 runs 15 residues. The germline V and J ends were trimmed by 5 bases and 10 bases, with 23 bases remaining between them.

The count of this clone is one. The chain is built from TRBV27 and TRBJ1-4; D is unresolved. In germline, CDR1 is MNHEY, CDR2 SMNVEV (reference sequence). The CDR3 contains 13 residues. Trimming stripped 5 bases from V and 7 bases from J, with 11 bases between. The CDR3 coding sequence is TGTGCCAGCAGTCCGCTCCGAGCTGAAAAACTGTTTTTT. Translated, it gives CASSPLRAEKLFF.

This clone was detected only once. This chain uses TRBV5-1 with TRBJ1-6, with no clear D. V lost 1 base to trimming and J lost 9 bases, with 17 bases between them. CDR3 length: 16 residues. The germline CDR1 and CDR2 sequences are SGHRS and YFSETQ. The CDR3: CASSLQDSGNGSPLHF. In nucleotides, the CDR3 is TGCGCCAGCAGCTTGCAAGATTCGGGGAACGGTTCACCCCTCCACTTT.

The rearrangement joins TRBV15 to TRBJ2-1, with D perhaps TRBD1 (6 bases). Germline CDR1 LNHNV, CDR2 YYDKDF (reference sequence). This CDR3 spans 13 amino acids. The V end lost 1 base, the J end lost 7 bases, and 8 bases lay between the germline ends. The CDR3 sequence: CATSRAQGNEQFF. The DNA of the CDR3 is TGTGCCACCAGCAGAGCCCAGGGGAATGAGCAGTTCTTC.

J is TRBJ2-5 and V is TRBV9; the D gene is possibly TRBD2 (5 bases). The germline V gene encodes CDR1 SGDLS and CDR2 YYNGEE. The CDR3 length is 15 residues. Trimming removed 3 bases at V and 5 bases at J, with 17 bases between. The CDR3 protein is CASSAWASLGETQYF. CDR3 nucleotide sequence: TGTGCCAGCAGCGCGTGGGCTAGCTTGGGGGAGACCCAGTACTTC. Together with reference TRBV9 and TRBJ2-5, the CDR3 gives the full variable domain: DSGVTQTPKHLITATGQRVTLRCSPRSGDLSVYWYQQSLDQGLQFLIQYYNGEERAKGNILERFSAQQFPDLHSELNLSSLELGDSALYFCASSAWASLGETQYFGPGTRLLVL.

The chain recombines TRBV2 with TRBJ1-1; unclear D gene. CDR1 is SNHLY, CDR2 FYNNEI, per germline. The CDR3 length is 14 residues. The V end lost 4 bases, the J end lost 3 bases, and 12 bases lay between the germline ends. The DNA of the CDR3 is TGTGCCAGCAGTGCCGAGGGATCGGACACTGAAGCTTTCTTT. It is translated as CASSAEGSDTEAFF.